These 6 T cell receptor beta chains originate from one sample sequenced in a study of Ad26.COV2.S vaccination and SARS-CoV-2 variants. Treatment specified: about 20 received Ad26.COV2.S at low or high dose, single or two shots; about 5 received placebo; per-sample allocation not given. Sampling was done on day 63 after the first vaccine or placebo injection. Libraries were prepared by immunoSEQ multiplex PCR; TCRdb keeps only in-frame clonotypes and omits some of them. The table lists around 340,000 clones, about 89% of them singletons. The sample in question was peripheral blood, obtained in a trial of Ad26.COV2.S vaccine versus placebo. These TCRs come from a person aged 18 to 65 who received the Ad26.COV2.S COVID-19 vaccine or a placebo.

The CDR3 nucleotides are TGTGCCAGCAGCCCCGGGGGTTCCTACGAGCAGTACTTC. Translated, it gives CASSPGGSYEQYF. This chain joins TRBV11-2 and TRBJ2-7; perhaps TRBD2 as D (6 bases). The CDR3 is 13 amino acids. CDR1 and CDR2 from the germline V gene are SGHAT and FQNNGV. V was cut by 5 bases and J by 1 base, with 9 bases left in between.

The rearrangement joins TRBV24-1 to TRBJ2-3; 7 bases match TRBD2. Germline V gene sequence: CDR1 KGHDR, CDR2 SFDVKD. J was trimmed by 4 bases and V by 2 bases; bases with no gene match: 8. This CDR3 contains 16 residues. CDR3 in amino acids: CATSDSGSGKADTQYF. The CDR3 nucleotides are TGTGCCACCAGTGATTCCGGGAGCGGGAAAGCAGATACGCAGTATTTT.

V usage is TRBV27 and J usage is TRBJ2-7; D unclear. There are 15 residues in the CDR3. V gave up 2 bases and J gave up 0 bases, with 11 bases separating them. From germline, CDR1 is MNHEY and CDR2 SMNVEV (reference sequence). This CDR3 is CASSLDSSPSYEQYF. Here the CDR3 DNA reads TGTGCCAGCAGTTTAGATAGCAGCCCCTCCTACGAGCAGTACTTC.

This clone was counted a single time. The chain couples TRBV5-8 to TRBJ2-1; TRBD2 agrees at 10 bases. CDR3 length: 17 amino acids. With V trimmed by 3 bases and J by 4 bases, 10 bases remained unmatched. CDR1 SGHTS and CDR2 YDEGEE come from the germline V gene. For the CDR3, the DNA is TGTGCCAGCAGCTCGGCCCTGACTAGCGGGCTTTACAATGAGCAGTTCTTC. Translated: CASSSALTSGLYNEQFF.

The V gene is TRBV5-5, the J gene TRBJ1-6, with D possibly matching TRBD1 (6 bases). The length of the CDR3 is 14 residues. Germline V gives CDR1 SGHKS, CDR2 YYEKEE (reference sequence). V lost 0 bases and J 9 bases, leaving 10 bases between the germline ends. As DNA, the CDR3 is TGTGCCAGCAGCTTGGGCAGGGGTGGTTCACCCCTCCACTTT. It codes for CASSLGRGGSPLHF.

V gene TRBV28 combines with J gene TRBJ1-2, with D unclear. Germline CDR1 and CDR2: MDHEN and SYDVKM. V lost 3 bases and J lost 8, with 16 bases in between. The CDR3 totals 14 residues. In nucleotides, the CDR3 is TGTGCCAGCAGTTTCAATTTGGAGTTAGGGGGCTACACCTTC. This translates into CASSFNLELGGYTF.